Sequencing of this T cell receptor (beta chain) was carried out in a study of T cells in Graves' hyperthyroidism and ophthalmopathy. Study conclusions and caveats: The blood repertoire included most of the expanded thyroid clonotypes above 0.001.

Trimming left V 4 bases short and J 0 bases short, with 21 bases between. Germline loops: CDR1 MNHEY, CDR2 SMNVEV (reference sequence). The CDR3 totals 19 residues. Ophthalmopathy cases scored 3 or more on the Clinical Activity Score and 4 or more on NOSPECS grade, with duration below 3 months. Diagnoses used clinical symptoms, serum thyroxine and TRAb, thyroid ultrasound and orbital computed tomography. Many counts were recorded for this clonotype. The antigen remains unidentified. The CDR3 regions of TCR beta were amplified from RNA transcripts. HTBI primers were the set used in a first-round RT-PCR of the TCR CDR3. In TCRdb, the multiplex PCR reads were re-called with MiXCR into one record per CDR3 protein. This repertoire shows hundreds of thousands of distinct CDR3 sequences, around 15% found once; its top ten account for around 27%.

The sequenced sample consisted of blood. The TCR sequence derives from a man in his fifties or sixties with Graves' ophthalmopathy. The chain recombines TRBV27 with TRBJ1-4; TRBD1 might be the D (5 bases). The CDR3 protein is CASSSLRWGRGTTNEKLFF. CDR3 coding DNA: TGTGCCAGCAGTTCTTTAAGATGGGGACGAGGGACAACTAATGAAAAACTGTTTTTT. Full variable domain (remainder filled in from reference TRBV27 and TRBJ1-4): EAQVTQNPRYLITVTGKKLTVTCSQNMNHEYMSWYRQDPGLGLRQIYYSMNVEVTDKGDVPEGYKVSRKEKRNFPLILESPSPNQTSLYFCASSSLRWGRGTTNEKLFFGSGTQLSVL.